One sample yielded the 16 T cell receptor beta chains listed below, sequenced in a study of shared clonotypes between healthy human individuals. The naive CD8 fraction comprised CD45RO-negative cells positively selected for CCR7 and excluded terminally differentiated effector memory CD45RA+ cells. Generated by immunoSEQ multiplex PCR, the TCRdb table keeps only in-frame clones and is missing some. The sample has about 2 million clones; approximately 94% are singletons. Sequenced material: naive CD8+ T cells sorted from blood. These receptors originate from a man between 18 and 29 years old in good health.

V and J are TRBV4-1 and TRBJ1-1, with 8 bases lining up with TRBD1. From germline, CDR1 is MGHRA and CDR2 YSYEKL. This CDR3 contains 13 residues. The trim removed 5 bases at V and 7 bases at J, leaving 6 bases unmatched. DNA for the CDR3: TGCGCCAGCAGCGACAGGGGCCGCCTTGAAGCTTTCTTT. Translation gives CASSDRGRLEAFF.

Concerning this clone itself: Other DNA sequences from this sample encode an identical CDR3 as well. This chain connects TRBV4-1 to TRBJ2-7; D not resolved. Germline loops: CDR1 MGHRA, CDR2 YSYEKL. The CDR3 is made up of 13 amino acids. V shed 1 base and J shed 2 bases, with 6 bases lying between them. DNA for the CDR3: TGCGCCAGCAGCCAAGTTTCGACCTACGAGCAGTACTTC. This encodes CASSQVSTYEQYF.

This chain uses TRBV5-6 with TRBJ1-3; no clear D gene. Germline V gives CDR1 SGHDT, CDR2 YYEEEE. The CDR3 has 13 amino acids. Trimming took 2 bases from V and 4 from J, leaving 7 bases between them. The CDR3 coding sequence is TGTGCCAGCAGCTTTATTATAGGAAACACCATATATTTT. Translation gives CASSFIIGNTIYF.

CDR3 residues: CASSEYFTDLSYEQYF. The CDR3 DNA reads TGTGCCAGCAGTGAATATTTCACAGATCTCTCCTACGAGCAGTACTTC. The chain combines TRBV25-1 with TRBJ2-7, with D hard to call. Between the trimmed V and J ends, which lost 0 bases and 0 bases, there was a span of 12 bases. The CDR3 is made up of 16 amino acids. Germline V gene data show CDR1 as MGHDK and CDR2 as SYGVNS.

The chain links TRBV6-6 to TRBJ1-2, with TRBD1 matching 8 bases. CDR3 size: 15 residues. J gave up 2 bases and V 2 bases, and 4 bases lay outside the gene matches. CDR1 is MNHNY, CDR2 SVGAGI, per germline (reference sequence). This CDR3 is CASSYATGGNYGYTF. CDR3 nucleotides: TGTGCCAGCAGTTACGCCACAGGGGGAAACTATGGCTACACCTTC.

The chain joins TRBV6-5 to TRBJ2-3, with D maybe TRBD2 (5 bases). Germline V lookup: CDR1 MNHEY, CDR2 SVGAGI. V lost 10 bases, J lost 2 bases, and 16 bases lay in between. CDR3 length: 14 amino acids. CDR3 DNA: TGTGCCACCCAACCGGGATCCTACACAGATACGCAGTATTTT. It specifies CATQPGSYTDTQYF.

The CDR3 region is CASSQVRTSGYYEQYF. The CDR3 region has the DNA TGCGCCAGCAGCCAAGTTAGAACTAGCGGTTATTACGAGCAGTACTTC. The rearrangement joins TRBV4-3 to TRBJ2-7; 8 positions agree with TRBD2. V shed 1 base, J shed 4 bases, and the junction held 9 bases outside the gene matches. CDR3 size: 16 residues. CDR1 is LGHNA and CDR2 is YSLEER in the germline V gene.

This rearrangement joins TRBV27 to TRBJ2-2; no definite D call. V was clipped by 4 bases and J by 6 bases, with 6 bases between them. Germline V CDR1 and CDR2: MNHEY, SMNVEV (reference sequence). The CDR3 runs to 12 residues. The chain's CDR3 is CASSSRAGELFF. CDR3 nucleotide sequence: TGTGCCAGCAGTTCGCGTGCCGGGGAGCTGTTTTTT.

CDR3 coding DNA: TGTGCCAGCAGCCCCATCCTCACAGATACGCAGTATTTT. This gives the protein CASSPILTDTQYF. The chain has TRBV6-5 and TRBJ2-3; D is uncertain. There are 13 residues in the CDR3. Germline loops: CDR1 MNHEY, CDR2 SVGAGI. Trimming removed 6 bases at V and 2 bases at J, with 9 bases between.

The V call is TRBV30, the J call TRBJ2-5; D may be TRBD1 or TRBD2 (5 bases each). The CDR3 consists of 17 residues. V was clipped by 7 bases and J by 1 base, with 25 bases between them. Germline CDR1 reads GTSNPN; CDR2 reads SVGIG (reference sequence). CDR3 coding DNA: TGTGCCTTATCCGAGGGGTTTGGTAAGGCAGCCCAAGAGACCCAGTACTTC. Amino acid sequence: CALSEGFGKAAQETQYF.

The chain links TRBV9 to TRBJ2-2; D gene unclear. Germline assignment: CDR1 SGDLS and CDR2 YYNGEE. This CDR3 region has 17 residues. V was pared by 0 bases and J by 7 bases, with 19 bases between. CDR3 in DNA: TGTGCCAGCAGCGTAGCAGACCTCCCCCTATTGGGCGGGGAGCTGTTTTTT. Amino acids: CASSVADLPLLGGELFF.

About this clone: Other DNA sequences in this sample translate to the same CDR3. The V call is TRBV27, the J call TRBJ1-6; a possible D gene is TRBD1 (6 bases). Germline assignment: CDR1 MNHEY and CDR2 SMNVEV (reference sequence). CDR3 size: 15 residues. Trimming took 3 bases from V and 6 from J, leaving 12 bases between them. For the CDR3, the DNA is TGTGCCAGCAGTTTCGGTGGGGGGCTTAATTCACCCCTCCACTTT. It is translated as CASSFGGGLNSPLHF.

V and J are TRBV9 and TRBJ1-6, with D possibly matching TRBD1 (6 bases). The germline V gene has CDR1 SGDLS and CDR2 YYNGEE. Trimming removed 0 bases from V and 8 bases from J, with 12 bases in between. The CDR3 runs to 15 residues. CDR3 loop: CASSVGGGHDSPLHF. The CDR3 nucleotides are TGTGCCAGCAGCGTAGGGGGGGGCCACGATTCACCCCTCCACTTT.

V gene TRBV5-5 combines with J gene TRBJ2-2; possible D gene TRBD1, 6 bases. V was shortened by 3 bases and J by 3 bases, with 15 bases between the two germline ends. The CDR3 is 16 residues long. Germline loops: CDR1 SGHKS, CDR2 YYEKEE (reference sequence). The CDR3 is CASSSRGIGDTGELFF. The CDR3 DNA reads TGTGCCAGCAGCTCCAGGGGTATCGGGGACACCGGGGAGCTGTTTTTT.

V and J are TRBV25-1 and TRBJ2-2, with 9 bases fitting TRBD2. Germline V gene data show CDR1 as MGHDK and CDR2 as SYGVNS. This CDR3 contains 17 residues. The V segment lost 3 bases and the J segment 7 bases; nucleotides outside the gene matches: 12. In DNA form, the CDR3 reads TGTGCCAGCAGTGAGGAGCTAGCGGGGACCTACAACGGGGAGCTGTTTTTT. This gives the protein CASSEELAGTYNGELFF.

The rearrangement uses TRBV5-6 and TRBJ2-3, with 10 nucleotides matching TRBD2. V gave up 0 bases and J gave up 5 bases; unmatched junction bases: 3. The CDR3 is 15 amino acids. Per the germline V gene, CDR1 is SGHDT and CDR2 is YYEEEE. For the CDR3, the DNA is TGTGCCAGCAGCTTGGGTGTAGCGGGGGGAGATACGCAGTATTTT. This translates into CASSLGVAGGDTQYF. Combining the CDR3 with reference TRBV5-6 and TRBJ2-3 gives the whole variable domain DAGVTQSPTHLIKTRGQQVTLRCSPKSGHDTVSWYQQALGQGPQFIFQYYEEEERQRGNFPDRFSGHQFPNYSSELNVNALLLGDSALYLCASSLGVAGGDTQYFGPGTRLTVL.